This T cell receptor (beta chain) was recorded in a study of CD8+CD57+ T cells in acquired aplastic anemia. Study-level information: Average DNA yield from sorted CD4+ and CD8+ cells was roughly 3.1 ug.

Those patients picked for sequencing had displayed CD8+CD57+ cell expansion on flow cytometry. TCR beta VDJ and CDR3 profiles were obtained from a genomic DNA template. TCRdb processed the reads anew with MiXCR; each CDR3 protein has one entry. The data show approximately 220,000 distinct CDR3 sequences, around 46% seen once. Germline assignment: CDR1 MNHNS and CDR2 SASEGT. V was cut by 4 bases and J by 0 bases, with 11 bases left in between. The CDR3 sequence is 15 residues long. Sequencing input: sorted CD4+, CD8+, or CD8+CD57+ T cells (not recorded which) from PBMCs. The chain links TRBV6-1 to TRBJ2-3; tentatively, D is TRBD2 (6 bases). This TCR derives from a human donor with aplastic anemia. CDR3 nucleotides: TGTGCCAGCAGTGGCTCGGCGGGGAGCACAGATACGCAGTATTTT. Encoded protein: CASSGSAGSTDTQYF.